This T cell receptor beta chain was recorded in a study of T-cell memory formation after mild COVID-19. TCRdb re-analysed the 5' RACE reads in MiXCR, keeping a single row per CDR3 protein. The table lists about 340,000 distinct CDR3 sequences, around 13% of them singletons, with around 21% in the top ten. Only a few counts were recorded for this clonotype. Per the germline V gene, CDR1 is SGHNT and CDR2 is YYREEE (reference sequence). V was cut by 4 bases and J by 4 bases, with 11 bases left in between. This CDR3 comprises 13 residues. The chain uses TRBV5-4 and TRBJ1-2; D possibly corresponds to TRBD1 (5 bases). The specimen sequenced was PBMCs or a T cell subset sorted from them (not recorded which). The TCR was taken from a man between 18 and 29 years old who had mild COVID-19 (a few samples of this study predate the infection). Cell type and time point are not known. This chain's CDR3 is CASSNRDGYGYTF. DNA for the CDR3: TGTGCCAGCAGCAACCGGGACGGCTATGGCTACACCTTC. The entire variable domain, with the rest obtained from reference TRBV5-4 and TRBJ1-2, is as follows: ETGVTQSPTHLIKTRGQQVTLRCSSQSGHNTVSWYQQALGQGPQFIFQYYREEENGRGNFPPRFSGLQFPNYSSELNVNALELDDSALYLCASSNRDGYGYTFGSGTRLTVV.